This T cell receptor beta chain was obtained from a study of blood T cells in healthy people across ages. V lost 4 bases, J lost 2 bases, and 13 bases lay in between. The CDR3 runs 15 residues. The germline V gene has CDR1 SGHTS and CDR2 YDEGEE. Sample-barcoded 5' priming and a J-beta primer mix drove a second PCR of about 6 to 12 cycles. TCRdb itself ran the 5' RACE reads through MiXCR, one entry per CDR3 protein. The sample shows 550,000 to 650,000 distinct CDR3 sequences, roughly a quarter of them seen only once. The table lists this clonotype with a count of one. This sample was shared with a second study, whose subject was T cells of mothers and their children. From that report: RNA was extracted, and all of it went into cDNA synthesis at about 1.6 ug per 15 ul.

The clonotype originates from a boy younger than 10 in good health. The specimen was blood. The chain uses TRBV5-8 and TRBJ2-1; possible D gene TRBD2, 5 bases. CDR3 nucleotide sequence: TGTGCCAGCAGCGTGCGGGCGGAACCCTACAATGAGCAGTTCTTC. Amino acids: CASSVRAEPYNEQFF.